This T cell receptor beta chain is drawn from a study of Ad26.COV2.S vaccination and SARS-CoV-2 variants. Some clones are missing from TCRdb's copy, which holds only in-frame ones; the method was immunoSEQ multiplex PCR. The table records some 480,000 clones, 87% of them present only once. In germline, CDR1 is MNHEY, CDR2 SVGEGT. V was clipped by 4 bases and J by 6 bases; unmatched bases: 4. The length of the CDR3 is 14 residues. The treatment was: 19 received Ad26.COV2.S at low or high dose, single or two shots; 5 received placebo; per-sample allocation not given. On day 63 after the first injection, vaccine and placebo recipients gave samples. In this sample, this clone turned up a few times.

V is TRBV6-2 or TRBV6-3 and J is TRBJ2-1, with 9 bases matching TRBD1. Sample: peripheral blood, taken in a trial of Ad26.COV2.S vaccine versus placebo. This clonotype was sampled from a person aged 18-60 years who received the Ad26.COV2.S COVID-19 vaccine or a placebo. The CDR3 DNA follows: TGTGCCAGCAGTTGGGACAGGGTTTTCAATGAGCAGTTCTTC. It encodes CASSWDRVFNEQFF.